This T cell receptor beta chain is from a study of early T cells in non-severe SARS-CoV-2 infection. On the study more broadly: From unsorted whole blood, bulk RNA was sequenced, and the chains remained unpaired. The study, taken as a whole, reports: Private and CD4 specificities were missed by VDJdb matching, skewed to anti-spike CD8.

In the library, individual cDNA molecules carried attached unique molecular identifiers. TCRdb reprocessed the 5' RACE reads via MiXCR and lists one record per CDR3 protein. Altogether roughly 72,000 distinct CDR3 sequences are present, roughly 13% being singletons, with the ten largest covering around 1.1%. Trimming left V 5 bases short and J 0 bases short, with 19 bases between. Looked up from germline, CDR1 is SGHAT and CDR2 is FQNNGV. The CDR3 is 17 amino acids. This clonotype was seen ten or more times. No antigen is known for it. The material sequenced was whole blood. This chain links TRBV11-2 with TRBJ1-1, with D perhaps matching TRBD1 (5 bases). The sequence was collected from an adult who was a healthcare worker with PCR-confirmed SARS-CoV-2 infection or an uninfected control (not recorded which). In DNA form, the CDR3 reads TGTGCCAGCAGCCTCGATGTCGGGACCTCTCTGAACACTGAAGCTTTCTTT. It translates to CASSLDVGTSLNTEAFF.